In its sample, the clone carrying this T cell receptor (beta chain) was seen many times. Its antigen is still unknown. TCRdb reprocessed the RACE reads via MiXCR and lists one record per CDR3 protein. The repertoire includes around 330,000 distinct CDR3 sequences, about 5% of them detected once, and around 8% sits in the top ten. V shed 6 bases and J shed 3 bases, with 18 bases lying between them. The CDR3 is 16 residues long. CDR1 is MNHEY and CDR2 is SVGEGT in the germline V gene. This sample is part of a study of human T cells and chemical hapten exposure. Notes on the study in general: No alteration of TCRs above 1 in 1000 frequency was seen with DPC sensitization.

The time point denotes: pre-sensitization, week 0. Treatment denoted: therapeutic diphenylcyclopropenone sensitization with weekly scalp DPC. Blood sampling occurred before each patch-test application. The source was whole blood, collected in connection with sensitization to the hapten diphenylcyclopropenone (DPC). The receptor was isolated from a woman between 18 and 29 years old with alopecia areata. Some clones in this sample may be carry-over from other donors' samples. The chain uses TRBV6-2 or TRBV6-3 and TRBJ2-1; D is possibly TRBD2 (5 bases). The CDR3 DNA sequence: TGTGCCAGCAGCCCCGAAGCGGTCTCCATCTACAATGAGCAGTTCTTC. Its translation is CASSPEAVSIYNEQFF.